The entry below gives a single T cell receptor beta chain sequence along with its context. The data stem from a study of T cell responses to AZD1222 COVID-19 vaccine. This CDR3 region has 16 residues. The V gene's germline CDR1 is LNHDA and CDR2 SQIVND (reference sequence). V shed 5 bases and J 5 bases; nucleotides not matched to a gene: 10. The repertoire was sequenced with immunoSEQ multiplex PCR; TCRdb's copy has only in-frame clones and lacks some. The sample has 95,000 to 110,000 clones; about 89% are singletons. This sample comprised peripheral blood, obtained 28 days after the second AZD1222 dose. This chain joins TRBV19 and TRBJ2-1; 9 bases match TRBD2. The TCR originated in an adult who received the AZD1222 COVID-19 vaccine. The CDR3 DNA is TGTGCCAGTAGTTTTGGCGGGAGGGCCGGGGACAATGAGCAGTTCTTC. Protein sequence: CASSFGGRAGDNEQFF.